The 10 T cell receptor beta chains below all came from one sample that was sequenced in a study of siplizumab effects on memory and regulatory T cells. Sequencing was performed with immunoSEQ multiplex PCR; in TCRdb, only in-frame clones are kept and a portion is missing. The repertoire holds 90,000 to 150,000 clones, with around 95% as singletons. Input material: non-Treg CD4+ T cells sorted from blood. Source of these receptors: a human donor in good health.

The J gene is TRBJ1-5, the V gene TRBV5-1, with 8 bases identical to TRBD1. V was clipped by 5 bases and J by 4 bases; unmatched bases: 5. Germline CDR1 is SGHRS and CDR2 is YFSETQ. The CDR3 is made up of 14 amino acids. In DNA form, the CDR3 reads TGCGCCAGCAGGGGGACAGGCGATAATCAGCCCCAGCATTTT. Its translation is CASRGTGDNQPQHF.

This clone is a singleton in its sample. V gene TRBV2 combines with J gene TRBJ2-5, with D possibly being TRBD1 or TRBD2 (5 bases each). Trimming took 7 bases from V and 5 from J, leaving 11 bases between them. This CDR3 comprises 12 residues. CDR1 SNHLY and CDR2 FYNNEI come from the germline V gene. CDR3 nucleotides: TGTGCCAGCACCGAGGGGTCGGAGACCCAGTACTTC. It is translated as CASTEGSETQYF.

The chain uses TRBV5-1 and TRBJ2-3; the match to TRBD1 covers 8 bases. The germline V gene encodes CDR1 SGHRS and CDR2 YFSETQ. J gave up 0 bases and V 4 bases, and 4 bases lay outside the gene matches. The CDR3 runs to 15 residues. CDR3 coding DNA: TGCGCCAGCAGCCCCGGACAGGGTAGCACAGATACGCAGTATTTT. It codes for CASSPGQGSTDTQYF.

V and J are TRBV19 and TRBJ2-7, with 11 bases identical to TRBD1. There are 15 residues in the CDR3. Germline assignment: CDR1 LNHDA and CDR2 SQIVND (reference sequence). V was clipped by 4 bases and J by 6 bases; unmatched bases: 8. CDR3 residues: CASSTRQGQGGEQYF. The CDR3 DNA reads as TGTGCCAGTAGTACCCGCCAGGGACAGGGGGGCGAGCAGTACTTC.

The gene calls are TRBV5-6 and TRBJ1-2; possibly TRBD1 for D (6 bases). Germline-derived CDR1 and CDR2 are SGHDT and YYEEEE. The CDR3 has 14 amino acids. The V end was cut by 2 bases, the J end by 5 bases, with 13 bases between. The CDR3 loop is CASSLSQGLYGYTF. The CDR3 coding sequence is TGTGCCAGCAGCTTAAGCCAGGGGCTTTATGGCTACACCTTC.

This CDR3 is CASSSRAGGTDTQYF. The CDR3 DNA reads TGTGCCAGCAGCTCCCGAGCCGGCGGCACAGATACGCAGTATTTT. J is TRBJ2-3 and V is TRBV11-2, with D unclear. The CDR3 runs to 15 residues. The germline V and J ends were trimmed by 4 bases and 1 base, with 12 bases remaining between them. Germline CDR1 reads SGHAT; CDR2 reads FQNNGV. The whole variable domain, remainder taken from reference TRBV11-2 and TRBJ2-3, is EAGVAQSPRYKIIEKRQSVAFWCNPISGHATLYWYQQILGQGPKLLIQFQNNGVVDDSQLPKDRFSAERLKGVDSTLKIQPAKLEDSAVYLCASSSRAGGTDTQYFGPGTRLTVL.

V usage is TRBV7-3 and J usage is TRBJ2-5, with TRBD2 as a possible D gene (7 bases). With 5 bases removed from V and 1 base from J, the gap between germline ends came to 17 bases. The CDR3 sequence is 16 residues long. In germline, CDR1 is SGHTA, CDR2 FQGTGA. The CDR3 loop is CASSPEAGAGQETQYF. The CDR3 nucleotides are TGTGCCAGCAGCCCCGAGGCGGGGGCGGGCCAAGAGACCCAGTACTTC.

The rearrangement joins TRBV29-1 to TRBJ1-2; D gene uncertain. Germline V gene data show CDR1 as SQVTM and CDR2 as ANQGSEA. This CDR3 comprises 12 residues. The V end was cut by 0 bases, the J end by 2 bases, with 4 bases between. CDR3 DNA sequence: TGCAGCGTTGAAGACGGGAACTATGGCTACACCTTC. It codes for CSVEDGNYGYTF.

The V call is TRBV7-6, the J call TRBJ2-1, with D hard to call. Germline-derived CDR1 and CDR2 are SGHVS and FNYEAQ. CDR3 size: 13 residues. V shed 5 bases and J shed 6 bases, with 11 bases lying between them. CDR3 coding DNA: TGTGCCAGCAGCCCACAGACGGGCAATGAGCAGTTCTTC. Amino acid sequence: CASSPQTGNEQFF.

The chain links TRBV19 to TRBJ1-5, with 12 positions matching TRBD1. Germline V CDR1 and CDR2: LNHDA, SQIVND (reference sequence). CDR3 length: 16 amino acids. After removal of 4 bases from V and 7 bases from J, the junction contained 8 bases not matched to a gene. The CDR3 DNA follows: TGTGCCAGTAGTACGGGACAGGGGGCGCGTAGGCAGCCCCAGCATTTT. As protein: CASSTGQGARRQPQHF.